This section outlines one T cell receptor (beta chain) sequence together with its context. Additional DNA sequences in this sample encode the identical CDR3. This sample was taken from a study of blood T cell repertoires in COVID-19. Overall study context: Whether acute or convalescent, the COVID-19 samples came from the United States, Italy and Spain. The cDNA or gDNA used as material had been derived from T cells, B-cell-depleted T cells, or PBMCs.

Original analysis: Reference gene primer amplification in the assay estimated nucleated cell counts. TCRdb keeps only in-frame clones here, not all; method: immunoSEQ multiplex PCR. D and trimming come from the DNA, and the V and J calls and clone size come from that table. Here the sample spans about 200,000 clones, 70% to 90% being singletons. Seattle enrolled patients during active infection and tracked them longitudinally. CDR1 is SGHAT, CDR2 FQNNGV, per germline. V gave up 0 bases and J gave up 2 bases; unmatched junction bases: 0. CDR3 length: 15 amino acids. The sequence was obtained from a woman between 65 and 79 years old with COVID-19, enrolled during active disease. The material sequenced was peripheral blood. The chain couples TRBV11-2 to TRBJ2-1; 8 bases fit TRBD1. The CDR3 loop is CASSLDRGPYNEQFF. The CDR3 nucleotides read TGTGCCAGCAGCTTAGACAGGGGGCCCTACAATGAGCAGTTCTTC. Full variable domain (remainder filled in from reference TRBV11-2 and TRBJ2-1): EAGVAQSPRYKIIEKRQSVAFWCNPISGHATLYWYQQILGQGPKLLIQFQNNGVVDDSQLPKDRFSAERLKGVDSTLKIQPAKLEDSAVYLCASSLDRGPYNEQFFGPGTRLTVL.